This TCR beta chain was captured in a study of Graves' ophthalmopathy and Graves' hyperthyroidism. V lost 3 bases and J lost 0, with 25 bases in between. The CDR3 totals 19 residues. Germline-derived CDR1 and CDR2 are SGHRS and YFSETQ. There are many counts of this clonotype. RNA transcripts yielded amplified TCR beta CDR3 regions. RT-PCR was first run with HTBI primers, then multiplex PCR in a second round. In TCRdb, the multiplex PCR reads were re-called with MiXCR into one record per CDR3 protein. The table records 400,000 or so distinct CDR3 sequences, approximately 17% of them present only once. The receptor's source is an adult woman with stable Graves' hyperthyroidism. The J gene is TRBJ2-7, the V gene TRBV5-1; possible D gene TRBD1, 7 bases. The sequenced material came from peripheral blood. The CDR3 loop is CASSSPRTRDSALSYEQYF. CDR3 in DNA: TGCGCCAGCAGCTCCCCGAGGACGCGGGACAGCGCACTCTCCTACGAGCAGTACTTC.